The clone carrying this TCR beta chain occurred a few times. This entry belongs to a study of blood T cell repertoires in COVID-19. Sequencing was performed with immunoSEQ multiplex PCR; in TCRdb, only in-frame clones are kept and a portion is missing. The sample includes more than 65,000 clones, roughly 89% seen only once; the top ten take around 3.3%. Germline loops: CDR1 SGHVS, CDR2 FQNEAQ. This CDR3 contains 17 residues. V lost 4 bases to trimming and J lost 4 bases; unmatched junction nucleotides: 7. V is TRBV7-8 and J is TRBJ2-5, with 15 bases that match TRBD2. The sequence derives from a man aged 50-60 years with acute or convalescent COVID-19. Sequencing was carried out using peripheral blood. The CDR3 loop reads CASSSRTSGRERETQYF. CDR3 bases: TGTGCCAGCAGCTCTCGGACTAGCGGGAGGGAGAGAGAGACCCAGTACTTC.